Described below is a single TCR beta chain sequence and its context. Its antigen is as yet unknown. The data originate from a study of response to subunit inactivated influenza vaccine. Study-wide points: T cells newly recruited by each seasonal influenza vaccination are few, the authors suggested.

TCRdb re-analysed the RT-PCR reads in MiXCR, keeping a single row per CDR3 protein. The sample holds about 530,000 distinct CDR3 sequences, approximately 12% seen once. The material was PBMCs from blood, obtained roughly 6 weeks after vaccination. The source of this sequence is a man aged 50 or older who received an inactivated influenza vaccine.

The CDR3 protein is CAMSPRRFYEQYF. The CDR3 DNA reads TGTGCCATGAGCCCCAGGCGCTTCTACGAGCAGTACTTC. The V gene is TRBV7-8, the J gene TRBJ2-7; D gene uncertain. V lost 10 bases and J 3 bases, leaving 16 bases between the germline ends. Germline loops: CDR1 SGHVS, CDR2 FQNEAQ. There are 13 residues in the CDR3.